This T cell receptor (beta chain) was captured by sequencing in a study of blood T cells in healthy people across ages (dated by TCRdb to the mid-2010s). General notes on the study: In model experiments, roughly one uniquely barcoded TCR beta cDNA molecule per two T cells was captured by template switching. To track age-related changes in TCR beta repertoire diversity, the study relied on deep sequencing normalized with unique cDNA molecular identifiers. The donors were split into four age groups: young (average around 15 years), middle-aged (39), aged (more than 60) and long-lived (roughly 77). Donors of different ages were randomly distributed across sequencing lanes to avoid experimental bias. Using the same blood draw, the study looked at two additional independent replicas of 1 million unique cDNA reads for two donors, one aged 18 to 30 and the other aged 80 or older. Results the study describes overall, beyond this receptor: As age increased, observed TCR beta diversity per million T cells dropped in a roughly linear way, and a significant reduction was already evident by age roughly 40. Because the CMV infection status of the donors was unknown, age-related changes in expanded clonotypes may potentially have been confounded. Estimates of total diversity based on one million sequenced T cells were considered lower bounds and underestimates. There was a strong correlation between observed TCR beta diversity and the percentage of naive T cells measured by flow cytometry. Compared with the aged group, the long-lived group had more naive CD4+ T cells, fewer expanded clones and increased TCR diversity, suggesting age selection. Since profiling was done on bulk unsorted PBMCs, naive and antigen-experienced compartments could not be conclusively compared.

Notes on this clonotype: The antigen this receptor binds is unknown. It has no much larger one-base neighbor in the sample; base qualities were not kept.

Receptor amplification or capture employed 5' RACE. Sequenced on an Illumina HiSeq 2500. A second PCR of roughly 6 to 11 cycles was run with a J-beta primer mix and a sample-barcoded 5' primer. A template-switch 5' adaptor carrying 12 random nucleotides introduced a unique molecular identifier onto each TCR beta cDNA molecule. At least 2.5 million CDR3-containing paired-end reads were obtained from each sample. All of the RNA was converted into first-strand cDNA using the Mint cDNA synthesis kit, with a TRBC-specific oligonucleotide serving as the primer. All cDNA was treated with uracil-DNA glycosylase and then went through a first 18-cycle PCR with the universal primers M1SS and BC2_uni_R. The authors processed their data as follows. For normalization, 1 million high-quality reads, each with a distinct molecular identifier, were randomly selected from each sample. Reads with shared molecular identifiers were discarded instead of being binned into consensus sequences. MiTCR, set to a Q25 quality threshold and the strictest error-elimination algorithm, was used for CDR3 identification, clonotype clustering and error correction. Lower-bound total TCR beta diversity was estimated with a nonparametric unseen species model using Euler transformation. The public reads were run again by TCRdb, first through fastp at Q25 and then through MiXCR, and only productive beta chains were kept. Entries that share a CDR3 protein sequence are merged under the most common genes and DNA. It is TCRdb's table, rather than the study itself, that gives the V and J calls and clone size. For this sample there are over a million distinct CDR3 sequences; roughly two fifths appear just once. Clones ranked in the top ten supply around 4% of the sample.

The roughly 42 donors, aged about 6 to 95 years, were systemically healthy Caucasian individuals from Russia. Ten milliliters of peripheral blood were drawn from each donor into EDTA-treated Vacutainer tubes. Ficoll-Paque density-gradient centrifugation was used to isolate PBMCs, with at least 6.5 million per sample. Total RNA, at least 6 micrograms per sample, was extracted from PBMCs with Trizol reagent. For every donor, an aliquot of PBMCs went through flow cytometry to measure the percentages of naive CD45RAhigh/CD27high T cells. V drops 4 bases and J drops 11 bases, leaving 16 bases in between. For CDR1 and CDR2, the germline V gene lists KGHDR and SFDVKD. From the cysteine up to the phenylalanine, the CDR3 has a length of 13 residues. Just the 39-base CDR3 DNA is kept, in frame starting at base 1.

The sequence came from a woman aged 18-30 years in good health. Sequencing was done on a sample of blood. The V and J genes are TRBV24-1 and TRBJ1-1; TRBD1 is possibly the D segment (5 matching bases). The CDR3 region has the sequence CATSDSAGSSAFF. The DNA is TGTGCCACCAGTGACTCCGCAGGGTCTAGCGCTTTCTTT.